This TCR beta chain was documented in a study of brain T cells in children with intractable seizures. This CDR3 is built from 14 residues. V lost 4 bases to trimming and J lost 1 base, with 10 bases between them. Germline assignment: CDR1 KGHSY and CDR2 FQNENV. Surgery cases with the highest brain T cell transcript signatures were chosen for sequencing. Before surgery, patients took at least one anti-epileptic drug. This clone showed up just once. Antigen specificity is unknown. General study points: Pre-surgery blood may have been undersampled, hiding some clones.

This table comes from immunoSEQ multiplex PCR, and its TCRdb copy is limited to in-frame clones, with some not included. The table lists about 80,000 clones, 90% to 95% of them singletons, with around 25% in the top ten. The clonotype was recovered from a girl aged 2 to 9 with Rasmussen encephalitis and intractable seizures. The sample in question was peripheral blood, obtained at surgery. The chain couples TRBV16 to TRBJ1-1; the D is unclear. The chain's CDR3 is CASSRGGGNTEAFF. Here the CDR3 DNA reads TGTGCCAGCAGCCGGGGTGGAGGGAACACTGAAGCTTTCTTT.